These 28 T cell receptor beta chains were all obtained from the same sample, sequenced in a study of cytomegalovirus exposure and HLA in healthy donors. 60 Vbeta and 13 Jbeta primers were used in PCR. Profiled with immunoSEQ multiplex PCR; TCRdb holds only in-frame clones, not every one. The data contain more than 95,000 clones, 81% of them singletons. The specimen sequenced was PBMCs. The source is a man in his late teens or twenties in good health and CMV-seropositive.

This clone was seen a single time. The chain employs TRBV15 and TRBJ1-5, with TRBD1 matching 7 bases. Germline V CDR1 and CDR2: LNHNV, YYDKDF (reference sequence). This CDR3 spans 15 amino acids. With 4 bases clipped from V and 2 bases from J, the junction kept 5 bases outside the gene matches. The CDR3 sequence is CATSKTGEGNQPQHF. The CDR3 DNA is TGTGCCACCAGCAAAACAGGGGAGGGCAATCAGCCCCAGCATTTT.

This chain connects TRBV15 to TRBJ2-7, with TRBD1 identical over 9 bases. CDR1 and CDR2 from the germline V gene are LNHNV and YYDKDF (reference sequence). J was trimmed by 3 bases and V by 0 bases; bases with no gene match: 6. CDR3 length: 16 residues. The CDR3 nucleotides are TGTGCCACCAGCAGAGATCGACAGGGGGTGAACTACGAGCAGTACTTC. The encoded protein is CATSRDRQGVNYEQYF.

This chain connects TRBV19 to TRBJ1-2, with D perhaps TRBD1 (5 bases). The CDR3 has 14 residues. Trimming cost V 7 bases and J 4 bases, with 16 bases left between them. Germline V gives CDR1 LNHDA, CDR2 SQIVND (reference sequence). The CDR3 here is CASIKDRGTYGYTF. CDR3 nucleotides: TGTGCCAGTATCAAGGATCGGGGGACCTATGGCTACACCTTC.

V is TRBV2 and J is TRBJ2-1; no clear D. Trimming shortened V by 2 bases and J by 6 bases, and 14 bases separated the two germline ends. Per germline, CDR1 SNHLY and CDR2 FYNNEI. The CDR3 is made up of 15 amino acids. CDR3 nucleotide sequence: TGTGCCAGCAGTGAACAGGATTTGGCAAGCAATGAGCAGTTCTTC. Its translation: CASSEQDLASNEQFF.

The chain combines TRBV7-6 with TRBJ1-5, with D unresolved. V lost 0 bases and J lost 6, with 6 bases in between. Germline V lookup: CDR1 SGHVS, CDR2 FNYEAQ. This CDR3 has 13 amino acids. In nucleotides, the CDR3 is TGTGCCAGCAGCTTAGCGGAGGCTCAGCCCCAGCATTTT. Its translation is CASSLAEAQPQHF.

The rearrangement joins TRBV13 to TRBJ2-5, with D unclear. Germline assignment: CDR1 PRHDT and CDR2 FYEKMQ (reference sequence). Trimming stripped 4 bases from V and 3 bases from J, with 3 bases between. This CDR3 is 11 amino acids long. CDR3 sequence reads: CASSSEETQYF. The CDR3 DNA is TGTGCCAGCAGCTCCGAAGAGACCCAGTACTTC.

The chain links TRBV6-1 to TRBJ1-2, with unresolved D. Germline V gene data show CDR1 as MNHNS and CDR2 as SASEGT. The germline V and J ends were trimmed by 7 bases and 8 bases, with 20 bases remaining between them. The CDR3 totals 14 residues. Here the CDR3 DNA reads TGTGCCAGCATAGTAGGACCCGAACGGGGAGGCTACACCTTC. Translated, it gives CASIVGPERGGYTF.

The genes are TRBV12-5 and TRBJ1-4; 7 bases are shared with TRBD1. This CDR3 is 15 amino acids long. Germline lookup yields CDR1 LGHNT and CDR2 FRNRAP. V was pared by 2 bases and J by 5 bases, with 5 bases of the junction left unmatched. CDR3 region: CASGLQDRTNEKLFF. The CDR3 nucleotides are TGTGCTAGTGGTTTGCAGGACAGGACAAATGAAAAACTGTTTTTT.

This chain uses TRBV4-1 with TRBJ2-1; D gene uncertain. Per the germline V gene, CDR1 is MGHRA and CDR2 is YSYEKL. The V gene lost 0 bases and the J gene lost 0 bases, with 9 bases spanning the gap. This CDR3 is 16 amino acids long. In DNA, the CDR3 is TGCGCCAGCAGCCAAGATCTCCCGAGCTCCTACAATGAGCAGTTCTTC. The encoded protein is CASSQDLPSSYNEQFF.

This sequence joins TRBV10-3 and TRBJ1-2, with D perhaps TRBD1 (6 bases). CDR3 length equals 14 residues. Germline CDR1 ENHRY, CDR2 SYGVKD. The V end lost 6 bases, the J end lost 2 bases, and 13 bases lay between the germline ends. The CDR3 loop is CAISRDTTNYGYTF. CDR3 nucleotide sequence: TGTGCCATCAGCCGGGACACAACGAACTATGGCTACACCTTC.

This chain joins TRBV27 and TRBJ1-4; no reliable D call. Trimming cost V 8 bases and J 5 bases, with 15 bases left between them. The CDR3 contains 14 residues. Germline loops: CDR1 MNHEY, CDR2 SMNVEV (reference sequence). CDR3 nucleotide sequence: TGTGCCAGCGCTGTCGCCGGCAGGAATGAAAAACTGTTTTTT. Its protein is CASAVAGRNEKLFF.

This clone came up a few times. The chain couples TRBV6-5 to TRBJ2-7; 9 bases match TRBD1. V lost 2 bases and J lost 2; bases outside the gene matches: 7. Germline values: CDR1 MNHEY, CDR2 SVGAGI. This CDR3 comprises 16 residues. The CDR3 protein is CASSYTGTGFAYEQYF. The CDR3 coding sequence is TGTGCCAGCAGTTACACTGGGACAGGGTTTGCCTACGAGCAGTACTTC.

The chain carries TRBV19 and TRBJ1-1; 8 nucleotides agree with TRBD1. CDR1 LNHDA and CDR2 SQIVND come from the germline V gene (reference sequence). Trimming took 10 bases from V and 1 from J; bases not matched to a gene: 5. This CDR3 has 13 residues. The CDR3 DNA sequence: TGTGCCACCTCGACAGGGGCGAACACTGAAGCTTTCTTT. It yields the protein CATSTGANTEAFF.

This clone was counted a few times. This rearrangement joins TRBV7-2 to TRBJ2-3, with D possibly being TRBD1 (6 bases). The length of the CDR3 is 15 residues. CDR1 SGHTA and CDR2 FQGNSA come from the germline V gene. V lost 0 bases and J lost 3, with 10 bases in between. CDR3 coding DNA: TGTGCCAGCAGCTTAGCTCCCGGACAGACAGATACGCAGTATTTT. As protein: CASSLAPGQTDTQYF.

CDR3 in DNA: TGTGCCAGCAGTGGAAAGGTGGAGGGGGAGCAGTACTTC. Protein: CASSGKVEGEQYF. The chain carries TRBV2 and TRBJ2-7, with a weak D call TRBD2 (6 bases). Germline V CDR1 and CDR2: SNHLY, FYNNEI. Trimming removed 4 bases from V and 7 bases from J, with 14 bases in between. The CDR3 is made up of 13 amino acids.

V is TRBV28 and J is TRBJ2-2, with TRBD1 as a possible D gene (5 bases). The CDR3 runs to 14 residues. V was shortened by 5 bases and J by 4 bases, with 11 bases between the two germline ends. Germline V CDR1 and CDR2: MDHEN, SYDVKM. The CDR3: CASSPPTVTGELFF. The CDR3 DNA sequence: TGTGCCAGCAGTCCCCCGACAGTCACCGGGGAGCTGTTTTTT.

The gene calls are TRBV6-1 and TRBJ1-1; no clear D gene. With 5 bases removed from V and 0 bases from J, the gap between germline ends came to 7 bases. The CDR3 is 13 amino acids. Germline loops: CDR1 MNHNS, CDR2 SASEGT. This chain's CDR3 is CASSSVMNTEAFF. The DNA for the CDR3 is TGTGCCAGCAGTTCAGTCATGAACACTGAAGCTTTCTTT.

The CDR3: CASSGQGSGRTEAFF. In DNA form, the CDR3 reads TGTGCCAGCAGCGGCCAGGGTTCAGGAAGGACTGAAGCTTTCTTT. The V and J genes are TRBV7-8 and TRBJ1-1; D might be TRBD1 (5 bases). Germline CDR1 is SGHVS and CDR2 is FQNEAQ. The V gene lost 5 bases and the J gene lost 5 bases, with 18 bases spanning the gap. The CDR3 is 15 residues long.

This rearrangement joins TRBV29-1 to TRBJ2-7; 9 bases are a match to TRBD1. Germline trimming cut 4 bases from V and 5 bases from J; bases unmatched to any gene: 6. The CDR3 covers 13 residues. Germline-derived CDR1 and CDR2 are SQVTM and ANQGSEA. The CDR3: CSVVGTGGHEQYF. The CDR3 DNA sequence: TGCAGCGTTGTAGGTACAGGGGGCCACGAGCAGTACTTC.

The chain is built from TRBV7-2 and TRBJ1-1; 7 nucleotides line up with TRBD1. The CDR3 totals 14 residues. V lost 3 bases, J lost 0 bases, and 1 base stayed unmatched. Per germline, CDR1 SGHTA and CDR2 FQGNSA. The CDR3: CASSLDRLNTEAFF. For the CDR3, the DNA is TGTGCCAGCAGCTTGGACAGGTTGAACACTGAAGCTTTCTTT. The full variable domain, with the rest looked up from reference TRBV7-2 and TRBJ1-1, is GAGVSQSPSNKVTEKGKDVELRCDPISGHTALYWYRQSLGQGLEFLIYFQGNSAPDKSGLPSDRFSAERTGGSVSTLTIQRTQQEDSAVYLCASSLDRLNTEAFFGQGTRLTVV.

The chain uses TRBV10-1 and TRBJ1-2; possibly TRBD1 for D (5 bases). The CDR3 loop spans 13 amino acids. The V and J ends lost 4 bases and 7 bases respectively, with 13 bases between them. Germline V gene data show CDR1 as WNHNN and CDR2 as SYGVQD (reference sequence). The CDR3 bases are TGCGCCAGCAGTGCCACAAGGGGCCTTGGCTACACCTTC. This sequence encodes CASSATRGLGYTF.

This sequence joins TRBV7-9 and TRBJ2-3, with 7 bases that match TRBD2. CDR3 length: 14 residues. The J segment lost 4 bases and the V segment lost 5 bases, leaving 6 bases of the junction unmatched. CDR1 SEHNR and CDR2 FQNEAQ come from the germline V gene (reference sequence). CDR3 region: CASSPSGTADTQYF. CDR3 nucleotides: TGTGCCAGCAGCCCGAGCGGGACTGCAGATACGCAGTATTTT.

This clone appeared a single time. V gene TRBV7-9 combines with J gene TRBJ1-2; D might be TRBD1 (5 bases). Deletions cut 6 bases from V and 0 bases from J, with 8 bases between. This CDR3 is 13 amino acids long. The germline gives CDR1 SEHNR, CDR2 FQNEAQ (reference sequence). In DNA form, the CDR3 reads TGTGCCAGCAGACAAGGGGCTAACTATGGCTACACCTTC. Residues: CASRQGANYGYTF.

The chain combines TRBV5-6 with TRBJ1-6; 7 nucleotides agree with TRBD1. Trimming removed 0 bases from V and 7 bases from J; junction bases left unmatched: 7. CDR1 and CDR2 from the germline V gene are SGHDT and YYEEEE. The CDR3 is 16 amino acids. The CDR3 region is CASSLGTGQGNSPLHF. CDR3 DNA sequence: TGTGCCAGCAGCTTGGGGACAGGCCAGGGGAATTCACCCCTCCACTTT.

V is TRBV19 and J is TRBJ2-1, with a tentative D call TRBD2 (6 bases). V was cut by 2 bases and J by 10 bases, with 12 bases left in between. The CDR3 has 13 residues. The V gene's germline CDR1 is LNHDA and CDR2 SQIVND (reference sequence). The CDR3 DNA follows: TGTGCCAGTAGTATAAGCGCGGGAAGGGAGCAGTTCTTC. Translated, it gives CASSISAGREQFF.

The chain combines TRBV5-5 with TRBJ2-5, with a possible D match to TRBD1 (5 bases). V was clipped by 0 bases and J by 5 bases, with 8 bases between them. The CDR3 has 13 amino acids. Per the germline V gene, CDR1 is SGHKS and CDR2 is YYEKEE (reference sequence). CDR3 nucleotide sequence: TGTGCCAGCAGCTTGGAAGGGGCGGAGACCCAGTACTTC. This translates into CASSLEGAETQYF.

The chain recombines TRBV2 with TRBJ1-2; perhaps TRBD1 as D (5 bases). The CDR3 totals 14 residues. Germline CDR1 is SNHLY and CDR2 is FYNNEI. V lost 8 bases to trimming and J lost 1 base, with 14 bases between them. Written as DNA, the CDR3 is TGTGCCAGCCTAGGGCAGGGCGATAACTATGGCTACACCTTC. This encodes CASLGQGDNYGYTF.

The chain couples TRBV2 to TRBJ1-2, with D possibly matching TRBD1 (6 bases). The germline gives CDR1 SNHLY, CDR2 FYNNEI. This CDR3 has 13 amino acids. V was pared by 3 bases and J by 6 bases, with 11 bases between. The DNA of the CDR3 is TGTGCCAGCAGTGAGACAGGTAGCCATGGCTACACCTTC. Translating it yields CASSETGSHGYTF.